The 22 T cell receptor beta chains presented below share a single source sample, sequenced in a study of OX40 agonist ivuxolimab in advanced cancers. Data came from immunoSEQ multiplex PCR; TCRdb stores just in-frame clones and leaves some out. The table includes 80,000 or so clones, under 90% detected once. This material consisted of CD4+ or CD8+ T cells sorted from blood, taken in a trial of the OX40 agonist ivuxolimab. Receptors were obtained from an adult with an advanced solid tumor such as melanoma, head and neck, liver or kidney cancer.

The V gene is TRBV18, the J gene TRBJ2-7, with 7 nucleotides matching TRBD1. With 8 bases clipped from V and 0 bases from J, the junction kept 7 bases outside the gene matches. Germline assignment: CDR1 KGHSH and CDR2 LQKENI. The CDR3 runs to 14 residues. CDR3 sequence: CASHSGTASYEQYF. The CDR3 bases are TGTGCCAGCCATTCCGGGACAGCCTCCTACGAGCAGTACTTC.

The sample holds one count of this clone. This chain uses TRBV29-1 with TRBJ1-2; D gene uncertain. V lost 7 bases, J lost 0 bases, and 6 bases lay in between. CDR1 SQVTM and CDR2 ANQGSEA come from the germline V gene. This CDR3 is built from 11 residues. As DNA, the CDR3 is TGCAGCGAACGTACTAACTATGGCTACACCTTC. Translating it yields CSERTNYGYTF.

The V call is TRBV28, the J call TRBJ2-7, with D possibly matching TRBD1 (6 bases). CDR3 size: 12 residues. Looked up from germline, CDR1 is MDHEN and CDR2 is SYDVKM. Trimming pared 6 bases from V and 6 bases from J, leaving 12 bases between. CDR3 sequence reads: CASRGAGAEQYF. CDR3 sequence (DNA): TGTGCCAGCAGGGGGGCCGGGGCCGAGCAGTACTTC.

The V gene is TRBV11-2, the J gene TRBJ1-1, with 10 bases fitting TRBD1. Germline loops: CDR1 SGHAT, CDR2 FQNNGV. This CDR3 region has 16 residues. Losses at the gene ends were 5 bases for V and 7 bases for J; bases not matched to a gene: 13. In DNA form, the CDR3 reads TGTGCCAGCAGCCCTTTTGCTTCAGGACAGGGGGTTGAAGCTTTCTTT. This gives the protein CASSPFASGQGVEAFF.

This chain uses TRBV6-5 with TRBJ2-7; 7 bases map to TRBD2. Germline V gene data show CDR1 as MNHEY and CDR2 as SVGAGI. The V segment lost 6 bases and the J segment 3 bases; nucleotides outside the gene matches: 11. The CDR3 has 15 amino acids. CDR3 sequence reads: CASSFMAGDNYEQYF. Written as DNA, the CDR3 is TGTGCCAGCAGCTTCATGGCGGGGGATAACTACGAGCAGTACTTC.

V gene TRBV29-1 combines with J gene TRBJ1-1; tentatively, D is TRBD1 (5 bases). V lost 2 bases, J lost 5 bases, and 15 bases lay in between. In germline, CDR1 is SQVTM, CDR2 ANQGSEA. The length of the CDR3 is 14 residues. The DNA of the CDR3 is TGCAGCGTTGAATCGCCGACAGATGAGACTGAAGCTTTCTTT. Translated: CSVESPTDETEAFF.

The J gene is TRBJ1-2, the V gene TRBV7-2, with D uncertain. The CDR3 runs 12 residues. The germline V gene encodes CDR1 SGHTA and CDR2 FQGNSA. V lost 5 bases to trimming and J lost 8 bases, with 12 bases between them. The CDR3 spells CASSLGVRGYTF. The CDR3, as DNA: TGTGCCAGCAGCCTTGGGGTCCGCGGCTACACCTTC. The full variable domain, its missing parts supplied by reference TRBV7-2 and TRBJ1-2, is GAGVSQSPSNKVTEKGKDVELRCDPISGHTALYWYRQSLGQGLEFLIYFQGNSAPDKSGLPSDRFSAERTGGSVSTLTIQRTQQEDSAVYLCASSLGVRGYTFGSGTRLTVV.

This chain connects TRBV7-2 to TRBJ1-3; D unclear. CDR3 size: 18 residues. V was trimmed by 5 bases and J by 0 bases, leaving 20 bases between them. Germline V gene sequence: CDR1 SGHTA, CDR2 FQGNSA. The CDR3 region is CASSVLGGRLSSGNTIYF. The DNA of the CDR3 is TGTGCCAGCAGCGTACTCGGTGGCAGACTCAGCTCTGGAAACACCATATATTTT.

The V gene is TRBV28, the J gene TRBJ1-3; D is uncertain. The CDR3 contains 15 residues. Trimming shortened V by 1 base and J by 4 bases, and 11 bases separated the two germline ends. Germline CDR1 MDHEN, CDR2 SYDVKM. CDR3 sequence (DNA): TGTGCCAGCAGTTTATTGAGGGTTGGAGGAAACACCATATATTTT. This translates into CASSLLRVGGNTIYF.

This chain links TRBV14 with TRBJ2-1; 9 nucleotides align to TRBD2. Looked up from germline, CDR1 is SGHDN and CDR2 is FVKESK. This CDR3 has 19 amino acids. Losses at the gene ends were 1 base for V and 6 bases for J; bases not matched to a gene: 16. The CDR3 bases are TGTGCCAGCAGCCAAGTTGGTCTAAGGCGGGAGGGCCAGTTCAATGAGCAGTTCTTC. Protein: CASSQVGLRREGQFNEQFF.

V is TRBV10-3 and J is TRBJ1-5; TRBD1 aligns across 9 bases. This CDR3 is 14 amino acids long. Per the germline V gene, CDR1 is ENHRY and CDR2 is SYGVKD. V dropped 3 bases and J dropped 5; count of bases not matched to a gene: 2. Here the CDR3 DNA reads TGTGCCATCAGTGAAAGGGACAGGGATCAGCCCCAGCATTTT. It specifies CAISERDRDQPQHF.

The V call is TRBV16, the J call TRBJ2-1; 9 positions agree with TRBD1. The V gene end was trimmed by 4 bases and the J gene end by 3 bases; junction bases not matched to a gene: 10. CDR3 length: 17 amino acids. The V gene's germline CDR1 is KGHSY and CDR2 FQNENV. Here the CDR3 reads CASSRPGQGAYYNEQFF. In DNA, the CDR3 is TGTGCCAGCAGCCGTCCGGGACAGGGCGCCTACTACAATGAGCAGTTCTTC.

This chain links TRBV28 with TRBJ2-5, with TRBD1 matching 9 bases. The assigned J gene may be wrong: the sequence end matches TRBJ2-7 better. Germline CDR1 and CDR2: MDHEN and SYDVKM. The CDR3 is 15 amino acids. The CDR3 region has the DNA TGTGCCAGCAGGTCGACAGGGGGATGGGACTACGAGCAGTACTTC. Protein: CASRSTGGWDYEQYF.

This chain joins TRBV5-6 and TRBJ2-5; TRBD1 aligns across 7 bases. V lost 1 base to trimming and J lost 3 bases; unmatched junction nucleotides: 3. The CDR3 loop spans 14 amino acids. Germline V gives CDR1 SGHDT, CDR2 YYEEEE. The CDR3 nucleotides read TGTGCCAGCAGCTTGTCCGACAGGGAAGAGACCCAGTACTTC. Its protein is CASSLSDREETQYF.

This sequence joins TRBV4-1 and TRBJ1-4, with a tentative D call TRBD1 (6 bases). In germline, CDR1 is MGHRA, CDR2 YSYEKL. The CDR3 contains 14 residues. V was pared by 1 base and J by 7 bases, with 10 bases between. As DNA, the CDR3 is TGCGCCAGCAGCCAAGGGGGGGCGGGTGAAAAACTGTTTTTT. Its translation is CASSQGGAGEKLFF.

The chain joins TRBV5-4 to TRBJ1-1; TRBD1 might be the D (5 bases). V lost 4 bases and J 6 bases, leaving 10 bases between the germline ends. This CDR3 contains 12 residues. In germline, CDR1 is SGHNT, CDR2 YYREEE (reference sequence). The CDR3 region has the DNA TGTGCCAGCAGCCCCGGAGGGGCTGAAGCTTTCTTT. Its translation: CASSPGGAEAFF.

The gene calls are TRBV7-6 and TRBJ1-1; D ambiguous. In germline, CDR1 is SGHVS, CDR2 FNYEAQ. Trimming cost V 5 bases and J 4 bases, with 14 bases left between them. The CDR3 contains 14 residues. CDR3 protein: CASSVSSGFTEAFF. CDR3 in DNA: TGTGCCAGCAGCGTAAGCTCCGGTTTCACTGAAGCTTTCTTT.

This clone was seen a handful of times. V usage is TRBV7-3 and J usage is TRBJ2-3; 7 bases align to TRBD1. CDR1 and CDR2 (germline): SGHTA, FQGTGA. After removal of 5 bases from V and 4 bases from J, the junction contained 12 bases not matched to a gene. This CDR3 spans 16 amino acids. CDR3 nucleotides: TGTGCCAGCAGCCCCCTGGGGGCAGGGGGTGCAGATACGCAGTATTTT. Translated: CASSPLGAGGADTQYF.

J is TRBJ2-7 and V is TRBV7-6; possible D gene TRBD2, 6 bases. The CDR3 sequence is 14 residues long. CDR1 SGHVS and CDR2 FNYEAQ come from the germline V gene. V lost 5 bases and J lost 4, with 15 bases in between. The CDR3 coding sequence is TGTGCCAGCAGCCCAACCTCCGGGAGATACGAGCAGTACTTC. Translation gives CASSPTSGRYEQYF.

The rearrangement joins TRBV7-8 to TRBJ1-5; TRBD1 is a possible D gene (6 bases). V gave up 1 base and J gave up 7 bases, with 20 bases separating them. CDR1 SGHVS and CDR2 FQNEAQ come from the germline V gene. The CDR3 runs to 17 residues. The CDR3 DNA reads as TGTGCCAGCAGCTTAGTCCCCTCACAGGGTAATGGCCAGCCCCAGCATTTT. Translating gives CASSLVPSQGNGQPQHF.

The chain couples TRBV9 to TRBJ1-4, with D possibly TRBD1 on 5 matching bases. The CDR3 has 16 amino acids. The germline V gene encodes CDR1 SGDLS and CDR2 YYNGEE. V lost 3 bases and J 6 bases, leaving 18 bases between the germline ends. The CDR3 DNA sequence: TGTGCCAGCAGCGCCTGGCCGGCAGGGTCGGATGAAAAACTGTTTTTT. Translated: CASSAWPAGSDEKLFF.

This rearrangement joins TRBV27 to TRBJ1-2; maybe TRBD1 (5 bases). Trimming cost V 7 bases and J 0 bases, with 6 bases left between them. The CDR3 is made up of 12 amino acids. Germline V gives CDR1 MNHEY, CDR2 SMNVEV (reference sequence). CDR3 region: CASKGPNYGYTF. The CDR3 DNA reads as TGTGCCAGCAAGGGACCTAACTATGGCTACACCTTC.